The 7 T cell receptor beta chains presented below share a single source sample, sequenced in a study of prognosis after radiotherapy for stage I lung cancer. TCR beta CDR3 amplification from genomic DNA was performed by two-round multiplex PCR. Primers specific to each TRBV and TRBJ gene drove first-round PCR. Each CDR3 protein is one row after TCRdb ran MiXCR on the multiplex PCR reads. There are tens of thousands of distinct CDR3 sequences in the sample; under 60% occur only once, and under 15% lies in the top ten. Source: PBMCs, taken before or after stereotactic body radiation therapy (not recorded which). The receptors shown here come from a donor aged 50 or older with non-small cell lung cancer.

This clonotype ranks as medium-sized (0.01 to 0.1%). This sequence joins TRBV11-2 and TRBJ2-2; 7 bases match TRBD1. This CDR3 spans 16 amino acids. The V and J ends lost 1 base and 0 bases, in that order; junction bases with no gene match: 2. Germline V gene data show CDR1 as SGHAT and CDR2 as FQNNGV. The CDR3, as DNA: TGTGCCAGCAGCTTAGGGGGGACAGCGAACACCGGGGAGCTGTTTTTT. Amino acids: CASSLGGTANTGELFF.

The sample holds one count of this clonotype. The V gene is TRBV28, the J gene TRBJ2-1, with unresolved D. The V end lost 1 base, the J end lost 0 bases, and 4 bases lay between the germline ends. Germline assignment: CDR1 MDHEN and CDR2 SYDVKM. The CDR3 is 14 amino acids. CDR3 DNA: TGTGCCAGCAGTTTATTATACTCCTACAATGAGCAGTTCTTC. It translates to CASSLLYSYNEQFF.

By sample fraction, this clonotype is medium-sized. The chain couples TRBV29-1 to TRBJ1-1, with 8 nucleotides matching TRBD1. This CDR3 region has 13 residues. J lost 0 bases, V lost 7 bases, and 4 bases had no gene match. CDR1 and CDR2 (germline): SQVTM, ANQGSEA. CDR3 DNA: TGCAGCGGAACGGACAGGGTGAACACTGAAGCTTTCTTT. This encodes CSGTDRVNTEAFF.

With respect to this clonotype: One end of the junction fails to match germline, which may point to a read error. CDR3 protein: CASSFPGLSGRERYF. CDR3 nucleotides: TGTGCCAGCAGTTTCCCCGGACTATCTGGAAGGGAGCGGTACTTC. The V and J genes are TRBV28 and TRBJ2-7, with a tentative D call TRBD2 (6 bases). The CDR3 runs to 15 residues. The germline V gene encodes CDR1 MDHEN and CDR2 SYDVKM.

A note on this clonotype: At one of its ends the junction is not consistent with the germline gene, which may arise from a read error. This sequence joins TRBV6-2 or TRBV6-3 and TRBJ2-6; no clear D. CDR3 length: 15 amino acids. Germline loops: CDR1 MNHEY, CDR2 SVGEGT. The CDR3 region is CASRVQGSGANVLTF. The CDR3 region has the DNA TGTGCCAGCAGAGTTCAAGGGTCTGGTGCCAACGTCCTGACTTTC.

J is TRBJ1-2 and V is TRBV2; D unresolved. The germline CDR1 and CDR2 sequences are SNHLY and FYNNEI. The CDR3 consists of 13 residues. V dropped 7 bases and J dropped 6 bases, with 15 bases sitting between them. DNA for the CDR3: TGTGCCAGCACCCTTCGCACGGGGAATGGCTACACCTTC. Its protein product is CASTLRTGNGYTF.

This chain connects TRBV6-1 to TRBJ2-7; 7 bases are a match to TRBD2. After removal of 7 bases from V and 0 bases from J, the junction contained 18 bases not matched to a gene. CDR1 is MNHNS and CDR2 is SASEGT in the germline V gene. This CDR3 has 18 amino acids. The CDR3 nucleotides read TGTGCCAGCAAAGACCTCGTTCGGGCGGGAGCGGACTCCTACGAGCAGTACTTC. Translating gives CASKDLVRAGADSYEQYF.